The present entry profiles one TCR beta chain with its context. These data are taken from a study of blood T cell repertoires in COVID-19. Study context: Both acute and convalescent COVID-19 samples were obtained from the United States, Italy and Spain. T cells, B-cell-depleted T cells, or PBMCs provided the cDNA or gDNA that served as material.

The V and J ends lost 1 base and 4 bases respectively, with 8 bases between them. The CDR3 length is 14 residues. Per the germline V gene, CDR1 is SGHDN and CDR2 is FVKESK. Per the original methods: By means of reference gene primer amplification, nucleated cell counts were estimated. Profiled with immunoSEQ multiplex PCR; TCRdb holds only in-frame clones, not every one. V, J and clone size are those of that table, while D and trimming were read from the DNA. The sample holds fewer than 300,000 clones, over 70% seen once. The V gene is TRBV14, the J gene TRBJ1-5; D gene ambiguous. This clonotype was sampled from a woman aged 40-49 years who had recovered from COVID-19. The sequenced sample was peripheral blood. CDR3 sequence (DNA): TGTGCCAGCAGCCAAGTCGGAGGGAATCAGCCCCAGCATTTT. This codes for CASSQVGGNQPQHF. The whole variable domain, filled in from reference TRBV14 and TRBJ1-5, reads EAGVTQFPSHSVIEKGQTVTLRCDPISGHDNLYWYRRVMGKEIKFLLHFVKESKQDESGMPNNRFLAERTGGTYSTLKVQPAELEDSGVYFCASSQVGGNQPQHFGDGTRLSIL.